The rows below give T cell receptor beta chains drawn from one sample of a study of regulatory T cells in long-lasting Graves disease. TCRdb used MiXCR to reprocess the multiplex PCR reads, holding one entry per CDR3 protein. The sample has over 300,000 distinct CDR3 sequences, about a sixth seen once. The sample here was peripheral blood mononuclear cells (PBMCs), taken at new diagnosis, from a patient treated with antithyroid drugs. The receptors were sampled from a female donor with Graves disease. Both conserved end residues are part of each CDR3. Clone sizes are given selectively: once, few, many, or a class where the clone is expanded.

TRBJ2-2	many	TRBV6-5	CASSYISLGLAGVAGELFF
TRBJ2-7	few	TRBV7-2	CASSNRLSQYEQYF
TRBJ1-5	many	TRBV5-1	CASSLGARDSNQPQHF
TRBJ1-4	many	TRBV28	CASSPSHGTGQEKLFF
TRBJ2-7	many	TRBV27	CASSPDPGEQYF
TRBJ2-5	many	TRBV4-3	CASSQDLQKETQYF
TRBJ2-1	many	TRBV12-3/TRBV12-4	CASSPVGGGGVNNEQFF
TRBJ1-1	many	TRBV6-2/TRBV6-3	CASSPRQGLMNTEAFF
TRBJ2-7	many	TRBV5-1	CASSLAAGLSYEQYF
TRBJ2-7	many	TRBV28	CASSAGFSYEQYF
TRBJ2-2	many	TRBV20-1	CSAREVSRNTGELFF
TRBJ1-5	many	TRBV29-1	CSVAGQDDQPQHF
TRBJ2-7	NA	TRBV18	CASSPPGLAGVDEQYF
TRBJ2-6	NA	TRBV7-9	CASSPRTDSGANVLTF
TRBJ2-5	many	TRBV24-1	CATSRRGQETQYF
TRBJ2-3	many	TRBV2	CASTDRLLSTDTQYF
TRBJ2-3	few	TRBV18	CASSPPMTGGPYTQYF